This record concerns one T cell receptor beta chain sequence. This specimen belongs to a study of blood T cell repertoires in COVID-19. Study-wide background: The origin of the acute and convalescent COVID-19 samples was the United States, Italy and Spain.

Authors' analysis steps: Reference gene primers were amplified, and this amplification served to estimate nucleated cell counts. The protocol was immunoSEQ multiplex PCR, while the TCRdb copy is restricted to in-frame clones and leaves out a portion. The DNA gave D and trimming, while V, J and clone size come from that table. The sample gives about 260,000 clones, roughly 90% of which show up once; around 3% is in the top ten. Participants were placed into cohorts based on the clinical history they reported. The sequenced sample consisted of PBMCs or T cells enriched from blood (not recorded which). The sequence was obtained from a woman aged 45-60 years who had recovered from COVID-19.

DNA of the CDR3: TGTGCCAGCAGTGAATGGCACAGCTACGAGCAGTACTTC. Translating gives CASSEWHSYEQYF. The chain couples TRBV2 to TRBJ2-7, with D unclear. Trimming stripped 2 bases from V and 3 bases from J, with 8 bases between. There are 13 residues in the CDR3. Germline CDR1 reads SNHLY; CDR2 reads FYNNEI.